This T cell receptor (beta chain) was found in a study of blood T cells in healthy people across ages. Turning to the study itself: Template switching recovered approximately one barcoded beta molecule for every two T cells.

Primers used in a second PCR of about 7 to 11 cycles were a sample-barcoded 5' primer and a J-beta primer mix. TCRdb independently ran MiXCR on the 5' RACE reads; one entry per CDR3 protein. The sample contains over a million distinct CDR3 sequences, 55% to 75% of which appear only once. The V gene lost 6 bases and the J gene lost 4 bases, with 12 bases spanning the gap. There are 13 residues in the CDR3. The germline CDR1 and CDR2 sequences are LGHNT and FRNRAP. This TCR came from a man aged 18 to 30 in good health. Sequences were obtained from blood. This chain uses TRBV12-5 with TRBJ2-5, with D perhaps TRBD1 or TRBD2 (5 bases each). The CDR3 nucleotides are TGTGCTAGTGGCACCGGGACCTTAGAGACCCAGTACTTC. Encoded protein: CASGTGTLETQYF.